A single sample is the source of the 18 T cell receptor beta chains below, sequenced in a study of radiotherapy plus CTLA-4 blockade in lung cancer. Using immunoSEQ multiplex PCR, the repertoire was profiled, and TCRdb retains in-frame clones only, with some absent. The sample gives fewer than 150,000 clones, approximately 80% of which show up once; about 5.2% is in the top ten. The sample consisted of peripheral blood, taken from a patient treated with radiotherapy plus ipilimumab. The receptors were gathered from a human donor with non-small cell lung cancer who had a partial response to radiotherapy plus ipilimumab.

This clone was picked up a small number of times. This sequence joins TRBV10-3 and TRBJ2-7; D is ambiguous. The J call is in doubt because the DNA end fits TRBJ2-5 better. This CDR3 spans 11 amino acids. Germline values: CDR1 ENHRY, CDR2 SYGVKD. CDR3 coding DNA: TGTGCCATCAGTGAACAACAGACCCAGTACTTC. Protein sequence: CAISEQQTQYF.

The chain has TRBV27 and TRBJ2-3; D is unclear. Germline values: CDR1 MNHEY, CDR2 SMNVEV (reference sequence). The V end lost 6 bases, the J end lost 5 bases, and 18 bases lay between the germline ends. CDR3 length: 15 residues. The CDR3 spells CASSSLTPPRDTQYF. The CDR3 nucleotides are TGTGCCAGCAGCTCCCTGACTCCTCCGAGAGATACGCAGTATTTT.

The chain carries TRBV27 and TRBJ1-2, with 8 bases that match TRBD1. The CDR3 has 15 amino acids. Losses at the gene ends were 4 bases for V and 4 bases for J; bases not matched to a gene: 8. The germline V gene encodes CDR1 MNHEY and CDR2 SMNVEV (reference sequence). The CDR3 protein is CASSSAQGVVYGYTF. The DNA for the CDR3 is TGTGCCAGCAGTTCCGCACAGGGGGTGGTCTATGGCTACACCTTC.

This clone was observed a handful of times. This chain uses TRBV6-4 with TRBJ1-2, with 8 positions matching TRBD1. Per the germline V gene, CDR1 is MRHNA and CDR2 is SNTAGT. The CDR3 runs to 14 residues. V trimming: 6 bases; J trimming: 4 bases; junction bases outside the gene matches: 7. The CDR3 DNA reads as TGTGCCAGCAGCCCGGGACAGGCCCTCTATGGCTACACCTTC. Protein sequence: CASSPGQALYGYTF.

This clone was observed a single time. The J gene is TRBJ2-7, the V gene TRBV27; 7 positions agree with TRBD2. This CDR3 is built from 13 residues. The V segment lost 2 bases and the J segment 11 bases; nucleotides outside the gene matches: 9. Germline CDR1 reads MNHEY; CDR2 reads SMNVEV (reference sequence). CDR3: CASSLGGDRAKYF. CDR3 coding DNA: TGTGCCAGCAGTTTAGGGGGGGACCGAGCAAAGTACTTC.

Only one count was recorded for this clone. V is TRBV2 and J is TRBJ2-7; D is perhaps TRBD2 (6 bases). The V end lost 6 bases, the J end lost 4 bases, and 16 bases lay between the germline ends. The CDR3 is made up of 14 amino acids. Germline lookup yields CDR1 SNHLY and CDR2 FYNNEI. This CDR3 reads CASSSEGGPYEQYF. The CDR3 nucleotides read TGTGCCAGCAGCTCCGAGGGAGGTCCGTACGAGCAGTACTTC.

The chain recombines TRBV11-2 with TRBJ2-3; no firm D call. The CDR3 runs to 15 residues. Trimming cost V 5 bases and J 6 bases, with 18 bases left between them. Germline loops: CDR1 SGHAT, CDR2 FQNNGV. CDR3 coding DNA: TGTGCCAGCAGCACTTCGAGACTCCGCGCGGATACGCAGTATTTT. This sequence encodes CASSTSRLRADTQYF.

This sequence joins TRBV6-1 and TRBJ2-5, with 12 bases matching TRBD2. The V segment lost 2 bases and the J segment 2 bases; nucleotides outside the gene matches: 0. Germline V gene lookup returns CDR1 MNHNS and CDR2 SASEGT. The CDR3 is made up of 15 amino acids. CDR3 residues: CASSELAGGQETQYF. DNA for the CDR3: TGTGCCAGCAGTGAACTAGCGGGAGGGCAAGAGACCCAGTACTTC.

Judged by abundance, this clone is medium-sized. DNA of the CDR3: TGTGCCAGCAGCGTCGACAGGGGATTGGGGGGTGAGCAGTACTTC. Its protein product is CASSVDRGLGGEQYF. J is TRBJ2-7 and V is TRBV7-9; TRBD1 matches at 8 bases. Germline V lookup: CDR1 SEHNR, CDR2 FQNEAQ (reference sequence). There are 15 residues in the CDR3. V was clipped by 5 bases and J by 7 bases; unmatched bases: 13.

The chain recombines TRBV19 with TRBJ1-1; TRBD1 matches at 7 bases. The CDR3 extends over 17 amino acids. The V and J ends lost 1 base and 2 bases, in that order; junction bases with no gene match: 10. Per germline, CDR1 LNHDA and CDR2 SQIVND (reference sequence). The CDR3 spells CASSIGLDRRVNTEAFF. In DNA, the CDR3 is TGTGCCAGTAGTATAGGCTTGGACAGGAGGGTAAACACTGAAGCTTTCTTT.

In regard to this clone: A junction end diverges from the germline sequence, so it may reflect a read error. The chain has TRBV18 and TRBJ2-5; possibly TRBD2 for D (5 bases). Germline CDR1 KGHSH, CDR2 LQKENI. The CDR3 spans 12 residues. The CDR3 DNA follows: TGTGCCAGCACACCGGACTCGGAGACCCAGTACTTC. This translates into CASTPDSETQYF.

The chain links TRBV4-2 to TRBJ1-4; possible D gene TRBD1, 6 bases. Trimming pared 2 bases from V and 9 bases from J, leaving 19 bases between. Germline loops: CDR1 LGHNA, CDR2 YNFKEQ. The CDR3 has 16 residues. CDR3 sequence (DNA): TGTGCCAGCAGCCAAAGGGTCCGACAGGATCCCAAAAAACTGTTTTTT. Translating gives CASSQRVRQDPKKLFF.

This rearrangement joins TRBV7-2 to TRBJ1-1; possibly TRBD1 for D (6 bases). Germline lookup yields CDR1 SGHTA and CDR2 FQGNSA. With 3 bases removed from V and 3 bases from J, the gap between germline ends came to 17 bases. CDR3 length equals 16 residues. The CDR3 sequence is CASSFSSVGAHTEAFF. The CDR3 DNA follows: TGTGCCAGCAGCTTTTCCTCCGTGGGGGCACACACTGAAGCTTTCTTT.

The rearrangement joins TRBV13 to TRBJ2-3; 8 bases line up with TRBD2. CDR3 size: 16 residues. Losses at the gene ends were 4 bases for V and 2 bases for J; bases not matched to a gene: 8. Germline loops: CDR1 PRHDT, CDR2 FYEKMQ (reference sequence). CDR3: CASSSRLASTTDTQYF. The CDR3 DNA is TGTGCCAGCAGCTCCCGACTAGCGTCGACCACAGATACGCAGTATTTT.

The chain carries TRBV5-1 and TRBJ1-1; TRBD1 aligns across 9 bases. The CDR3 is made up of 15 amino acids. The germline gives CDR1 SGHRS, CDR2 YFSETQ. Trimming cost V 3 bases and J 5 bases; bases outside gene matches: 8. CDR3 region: CASSSLQGADTEAFF. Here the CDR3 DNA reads TGCGCCAGCAGCTCGCTACAGGGGGCTGATACTGAAGCTTTCTTT.

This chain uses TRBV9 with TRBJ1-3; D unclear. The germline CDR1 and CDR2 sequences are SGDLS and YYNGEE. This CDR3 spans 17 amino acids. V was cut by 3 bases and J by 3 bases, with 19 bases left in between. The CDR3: CASSEGKRAGGGNTIYF. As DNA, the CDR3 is TGTGCCAGCAGCGAGGGTAAGAGGGCCGGAGGTGGAAACACCATATATTTT.

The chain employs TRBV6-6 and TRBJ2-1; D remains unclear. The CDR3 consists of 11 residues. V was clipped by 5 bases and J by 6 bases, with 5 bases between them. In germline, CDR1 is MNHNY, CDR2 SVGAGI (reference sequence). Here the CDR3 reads CASSVSNEQFF. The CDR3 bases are TGTGCCAGCAGTGTCTCCAATGAGCAGTTCTTC.

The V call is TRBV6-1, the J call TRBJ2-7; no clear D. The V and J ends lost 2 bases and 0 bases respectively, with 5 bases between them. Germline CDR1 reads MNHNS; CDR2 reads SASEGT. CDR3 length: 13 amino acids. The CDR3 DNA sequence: TGTGCCAGCAGTGAACAGGTCTCCTACGAGCAGTACTTC. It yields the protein CASSEQVSYEQYF.